These 21 T cell receptor beta chains originate from one sample sequenced in a study of blood T cell repertoires in COVID-19. Assay used: immunoSEQ multiplex PCR; TCRdb lists only in-frame clones, some missing. Of roughly 400,000 clones detected, roughly 87% appear once; the ten largest clones hold about 0.6%. Sequenced: PBMCs or T cells enriched from blood (not recorded which). These receptors all stem from a man between 18 and 35 years old who had recovered from COVID-19.

The CDR3 loop reads CASSLPLAGGPYEQYF. The CDR3 region has the DNA TGTGCCAGCAGTTTACCTCTAGCGGGAGGGCCCTACGAGCAGTACTTC. The chain employs TRBV28 and TRBJ2-7, with TRBD2 matching 12 bases. In germline, CDR1 is MDHEN, CDR2 SYDVKM. The CDR3 has 16 residues. The ends lost 2 bases at V and 2 bases at J; junction bases unmatched: 4.

The V gene is TRBV5-5, the J gene TRBJ2-6, with 8 bases aligning to TRBD1. After removal of 4 bases from V and 0 bases from J, the junction contained 9 bases not matched to a gene. This CDR3 has 18 amino acids. Germline V gene sequence: CDR1 SGHKS, CDR2 YYEKEE (reference sequence). In DNA, the CDR3 is TGTGCCAGCAGCCCGAGACAGGGGATGAGCTCTGGGGCCAACGTCCTGACTTTC. Residues: CASSPRQGMSSGANVLTF. Full variable domain (missing parts from reference TRBV5-5 and TRBJ2-6): DAGVTQSPTHLIKTRGQQVTLRCSPISGHKSVSWYQQVLGQGPQFIFQYYEKEERGRGNFPDRFSARQFPNYSSELNVNALLLGDSALYLCASSPRQGMSSGANVLTFGAGSRLTVL.

This clone has a single count. The chain joins TRBV25-1 to TRBJ1-6, with TRBD1 identical over 7 bases. Germline lookup yields CDR1 MGHDK and CDR2 SYGVNS. The CDR3 is 15 residues long. The ends lost 1 base at V and 9 bases at J; junction bases unmatched: 6. The CDR3 here is CASSEFEGAASPLHF. The CDR3 DNA reads as TGTGCCAGCAGTGAATTTGAGGGGGCGGCTTCACCCCTCCACTTT.

The table lists this clone with many counts. The genes are TRBV4-1 and TRBJ1-2, with TRBD1 as a possible D gene (5 bases). CDR1 MGHRA and CDR2 YSYEKL come from the germline V gene. CDR3 size: 14 residues. The V end was cut by 5 bases, the J end by 8 bases, with 18 bases between. The chain's CDR3 is CASSGASGVLGYTF. Written as DNA, the CDR3 is TGCGCCAGCAGCGGGGCCTCGGGGGTGTTGGGCTACACCTTC.

This chain uses TRBV7-9 with TRBJ2-3; TRBD2 matches at 7 bases. V lost 4 bases, J lost 2 bases, and 9 bases stayed unmatched. CDR3 size: 16 residues. Germline lookup yields CDR1 SEHNR and CDR2 FQNEAQ (reference sequence). In DNA form, the CDR3 reads TGTGCCAGCAGCTCGGCGAGCGGGGAAACCACAGATACGCAGTATTTT. This gives the protein CASSSASGETTDTQYF. The whole variable domain, filled in from reference TRBV7-9 and TRBJ2-3, reads DTGVSQNPRHKITKRGQNVTFRCDPISEHNRLYWYRQTLGQGPEFLTYFQNEAQLEKSRLLSDRFSAERPKGSFSTLEIQRTEQGDSAMYLCASSSASGETTDTQYFGPGTRLTVL.

The chain links TRBV29-1 to TRBJ2-7, with a tentative D call TRBD2 (5 bases). This CDR3 is 11 amino acids long. V lost 7 bases and J lost 6, with 13 bases in between. Per germline, CDR1 SQVTM and CDR2 ANQGSEA. The CDR3 sequence: CSAQGGGEQYF. In DNA, the CDR3 is TGCAGCGCCCAAGGAGGAGGCGAGCAGTACTTC.

The J gene is TRBJ2-3, the V gene TRBV6-5; TRBD2 is a possible D gene (6 bases). The germline V and J ends were trimmed by 6 bases and 1 base, with 14 bases remaining between them. Germline CDR1 MNHEY, CDR2 SVGAGI. This CDR3 has 15 amino acids. The CDR3, as DNA: TGTGCCAGCAGCCCCGGGACTTTTGGCACAGATACGCAGTATTTT. The encoded protein is CASSPGTFGTDTQYF.

The V and J genes are TRBV5-1 and TRBJ1-3; D is unresolved. Trimming removed 4 bases from V and 9 bases from J, with 17 bases in between. CDR1 SGHRS and CDR2 YFSETQ come from the germline V gene. The CDR3 contains 14 residues. The CDR3 DNA reads as TGCGCCAGCAGCCAACCGGGTCTTGACGGCACCATATATTTT. Its protein is CASSQPGLDGTIYF.

The rearrangement uses TRBV9 and TRBJ2-5, with D uncertain. Per the germline V gene, CDR1 is SGDLS and CDR2 is YYNGEE. The V gene lost 0 bases and the J gene lost 2 bases, with 14 bases spanning the gap. This CDR3 region has 16 residues. CDR3 coding DNA: TGTGCCAGCAGCGTAGGACCCGGTAGCTCTCAAGAGACCCAGTACTTC. Translation: CASSVGPGSSQETQYF.

This chain joins TRBV7-9 and TRBJ1-2, with D uncertain. The germline V gene encodes CDR1 SEHNR and CDR2 FQNEAQ (reference sequence). This CDR3 contains 11 residues. V was shortened by 5 bases and J by 8 bases, with 9 bases between the two germline ends. The CDR3 DNA reads as TGTGCCAGCAGCCCACGGGTCGGCTACACCTTC. Amino acid sequence: CASSPRVGYTF.

This clone has a single count. The rearrangement joins TRBV11-2 to TRBJ2-5; 7 bases line up with TRBD1. This CDR3 is 17 amino acids long. CDR1 is SGHAT, CDR2 FQNNGV, per germline. V lost 1 base and J lost 1; bases outside the gene matches: 9. The CDR3 DNA reads as TGTGCCAGCAGCTTAGCATTGACAGGGTGGGGCCAAGAGACCCAGTACTTC. Encoded protein: CASSLALTGWGQETQYF.

The genes are TRBV30 and TRBJ1-4, with TRBD1 identical over 8 bases. Germline V gene sequence: CDR1 GTSNPN, CDR2 SVGIG (reference sequence). The ends lost 8 bases at V and 7 bases at J; junction bases unmatched: 6. The CDR3 runs 12 residues. CDR3 amino acids: CATRGLREKLFF. CDR3 nucleotide sequence: TGTGCCACCAGGGGGCTGCGTGAAAAACTGTTTTTT.

The rearrangement joins TRBV2 to TRBJ2-1; 7 bases match TRBD2. Germline V lookup: CDR1 SNHLY, CDR2 FYNNEI. The CDR3 runs 13 residues. The trim removed 2 bases at V and 9 bases at J, leaving 4 bases unmatched. The CDR3 DNA reads TGTGCCAGCAGTGAACGACTAGCTCCTGAGCAGTTCTTC. Translating it yields CASSERLAPEQFF.

The gene calls are TRBV28 and TRBJ1-1; no reliable D call. The germline V gene encodes CDR1 MDHEN and CDR2 SYDVKM. The CDR3 sequence is 15 residues long. V shed 3 bases and J shed 4 bases, with 15 bases lying between them. The CDR3, as DNA: TGTGCCAGCAGTTTCGCCCGGAGGGTAGGCACTGAAGCTTTCTTT. Its protein is CASSFARRVGTEAFF.

J is TRBJ1-4 and V is TRBV4-1; maybe TRBD1 (5 bases). V was cut by 5 bases and J by 0 bases, with 10 bases left in between. CDR1 and CDR2 (germline): MGHRA, YSYEKL. The CDR3 consists of 15 residues. The CDR3 loop is CASSAPGTTNEKLFF. In DNA, the CDR3 is TGCGCCAGCAGCGCCCCAGGGACAACTAATGAAAAACTGTTTTTT.

The chain has TRBV5-1 and TRBJ1-2; weak D call: TRBD1 (6 bases). The germline CDR1 and CDR2 sequences are SGHRS and YFSETQ. The CDR3 loop spans 13 amino acids. Trimming took off 4 bases at V and 8 bases at J, with 15 bases between the two ends. CDR3 residues: CASSRSQGRGYTF. CDR3 bases: TGCGCCAGCAGCCGATCACAGGGACGCGGCTACACCTTC.

The genes are TRBV6-1 and TRBJ2-5; TRBD2 agrees at 12 bases. V shed 4 bases, J shed 2 bases, and the junction held 8 bases outside the gene matches. CDR3 length equals 17 residues. CDR1 is MNHNS, CDR2 SASEGT, per germline. The CDR3 sequence is CASSALAGGPEQETQYF. In DNA, the CDR3 is TGTGCCAGCAGTGCGCTAGCGGGGGGGCCGGAACAAGAGACCCAGTACTTC.

V usage is TRBV19 and J usage is TRBJ1-3; D not resolved. V lost 4 bases and J 2 bases, leaving 9 bases between the germline ends. The CDR3 is 14 residues long. Germline loops: CDR1 LNHDA, CDR2 SQIVND (reference sequence). The chain's CDR3 is CASSTRTAGNTIYF. The CDR3 region has the DNA TGTGCCAGTAGTACGCGGACTGCTGGAAACACCATATATTTT. Together with reference TRBV19 and TRBJ1-3, the CDR3 gives the full variable domain: DGGITQSPKYLFRKEGQNVTLSCEQNLNHDAMYWYRQDPGQGLRLIYYSQIVNDFQKGDIAEGYSVSREKKESFPLTVTSAQKNPTAFYLCASSTRTAGNTIYFGEGSWLTVV.

This chain connects TRBV5-1 to TRBJ2-3, with a weak D call TRBD1 (6 bases). The CDR3 has 14 residues. The germline V and J ends were trimmed by 0 bases and 3 bases, with 8 bases remaining between them. Germline values: CDR1 SGHRS, CDR2 YFSETQ. The CDR3 spells CASSLEQGTDTQYF. The CDR3 nucleotides read TGCGCCAGCAGCTTGGAACAGGGTACAGATACGCAGTATTTT.

The chain uses TRBV7-9 and TRBJ2-3; D may be TRBD1 (5 bases). Trimming removed 2 bases from V and 0 bases from J, with 12 bases in between. CDR1 and CDR2 from the germline V gene are SEHNR and FQNEAQ (reference sequence). The CDR3 is 16 residues long. This CDR3 is CASSLSGASSTDTQYF. As DNA, the CDR3 is TGTGCCAGCAGCTTATCTGGGGCTTCTAGCACAGATACGCAGTATTTT.

The chain links TRBV19 to TRBJ2-7; a weak D match, TRBD1 (6 bases). CDR3 size: 15 residues. Germline V lookup: CDR1 LNHDA, CDR2 SQIVND (reference sequence). Trimming pared 3 bases from V and 2 bases from J, leaving 14 bases between. CDR3 sequence reads: CASSIPYRAPYEQYF. The CDR3 DNA follows: TGTGCCAGTAGTATCCCCTACAGGGCCCCCTACGAGCAGTACTTC. The full variable domain, rest sourced from reference TRBV19 and TRBJ2-7, is DGGITQSPKYLFRKEGQNVTLSCEQNLNHDAMYWYRQDPGQGLRLIYYSQIVNDFQKGDIAEGYSVSREKKESFPLTVTSAQKNPTAFYLCASSIPYRAPYEQYFGPGTRLTVT.